The clone carrying this TCR beta chain came up once. This specimen belongs to a study of cytomegalovirus exposure and HLA in healthy donors. This CDR3 is 17 amino acids long. Trimming removed 4 bases from V and 7 bases from J, with 26 bases in between. Germline CDR1 reads SGHDN; CDR2 reads FVKESK. TCRdb keeps only in-frame clones here, not all; method: immunoSEQ multiplex PCR. The sample includes hundreds of thousands of clones, 90% of them seen just once. Sequences were obtained from PBMCs. The J gene is TRBJ2-7, the V gene TRBV14; the D gene is possibly TRBD1 (6 bases). The clonotype originates from a woman aged 25 to 45 in good health and CMV-seronegative. The CDR3 region has the DNA TGTGCCAGCAGCCCACCCCTTAGGCAGGGGCTATCTTTGGAGCAGTACTTC. Translated, it gives CASSPPLRQGLSLEQYF. The full variable domain, with the rest looked up from reference TRBV14 and TRBJ2-7, is EAGVTQFPSHSVIEKGQTVTLRCDPISGHDNLYWYRRVMGKEIKFLLHFVKESKQDESGMPNNRFLAERTGGTYSTLKVQPAELEDSGVYFCASSPPLRQGLSLEQYFGPGTRLTVT.